One and the same sample provided the 12 T cell receptor beta chains below, sequenced in a study of cytomegalovirus exposure and HLA in healthy donors. The table came from immunoSEQ multiplex PCR; TCRdb's copy has only in-frame clones and leaves some out. The sample has around 80,000 clones; approximately 95% are singletons. Sequences were obtained from PBMCs. The receptors shown here come from a woman aged 18-29 years in good health and CMV-seronegative.

V usage is TRBV29-1 and J usage is TRBJ2-7; D may be TRBD2 (7 bases). CDR1 SQVTM and CDR2 ANQGSEA come from the germline V gene. This CDR3 is 15 amino acids long. Trimming shortened V by 6 bases and J by 4 bases, and 22 bases separated the two germline ends. CDR3 sequence reads: CSVKRGGLVGYEQYF. In DNA form, the CDR3 reads TGCAGCGTGAAAAGGGGGGGGTTGGTGGGATACGAGCAGTACTTC.

V usage is TRBV11-2 and J usage is TRBJ1-3; no clear D gene. The CDR3 is 15 amino acids. V was shortened by 2 bases and J by 0 bases, with 8 bases between the two germline ends. Germline loops: CDR1 SGHAT, CDR2 FQNNGV. The DNA of the CDR3 is TGTGCCAGCAGCTTAATGAGTGTCTCTGGAAACACCATATATTTT. Translating gives CASSLMSVSGNTIYF.

The chain combines TRBV28 with TRBJ2-7; D is unclear. The V gene lost 1 base and the J gene lost 5 bases, with 9 bases spanning the gap. Germline values: CDR1 MDHEN, CDR2 SYDVKM. The CDR3 spans 13 residues. CDR3 protein: CASSLSSFDEQYF. Here the CDR3 DNA reads TGTGCCAGCAGTTTATCCAGTTTCGACGAGCAGTACTTC.

This chain connects TRBV9 to TRBJ1-2; D is undetermined. Between the trimmed V and J ends, which lost 0 bases and 2 bases, there was a span of 5 bases. This CDR3 spans 13 amino acids. CDR1 and CDR2 from the germline V gene are SGDLS and YYNGEE. The CDR3 bases are TGTGCCAGCAGCGTAGTAGAGAACTATGGCTACACCTTC. It codes for CASSVVENYGYTF.

The chain couples TRBV7-7 to TRBJ2-5; 12 bases are shared with TRBD2. The CDR3 loop spans 15 amino acids. Germline V gene lookup returns CDR1 SSHAT and CDR2 FNYEAQ (reference sequence). With 5 bases clipped from V and 11 bases from J, the junction kept 12 bases outside the gene matches. The CDR3 nucleotides are TGTGCCAGCAGCCCCGGACTAGCGGGACGGCCAGCACAGTACTTC. It yields the protein CASSPGLAGRPAQYF.

This clone was detected once. The rearrangement links TRBV6-5 to TRBJ1-2; TRBD1 agrees at 7 bases. J gave up 7 bases and V 4 bases, and 3 bases lay outside the gene matches. The CDR3 contains 12 residues. Germline V gene sequence: CDR1 MNHEY, CDR2 SVGAGI. CDR3 nucleotide sequence: TGTGCCAGCAGTTCAGACAGGGCTGGCTACACCTTC. Amino acid sequence: CASSSDRAGYTF.

In this sample, this clone turned up once. The rearrangement uses TRBV15 and TRBJ1-1; D possibly corresponds to TRBD1 (6 bases). Per the germline V gene, CDR1 is LNHNV and CDR2 is YYDKDF (reference sequence). This CDR3 region has 16 residues. Trimming pared 0 bases from V and 0 bases from J, leaving 11 bases between. This CDR3 is CATSRDVGQLNTEAFF. Written as DNA, the CDR3 is TGTGCCACCAGCAGAGATGTTGGACAGCTGAACACTGAAGCTTTCTTT.

The chain joins TRBV5-6 to TRBJ1-2, with D perhaps TRBD1 (6 bases). Germline-derived CDR1 and CDR2 are SGHDT and YYEEEE. This CDR3 is built from 14 residues. Trimming shortened V by 5 bases and J by 4 bases, and 15 bases separated the two germline ends. The CDR3 nucleotides read TGTGCCAGCAGTTTCTCAGGGGTTAGCTATGGCTACACCTTC. Protein product: CASSFSGVSYGYTF.

The V call is TRBV19, the J call TRBJ2-5; TRBD1 is a possible D gene (5 bases). Germline-derived CDR1 and CDR2 are LNHDA and SQIVND (reference sequence). The CDR3 is 14 amino acids. V lost 4 bases, J lost 6 bases, and 15 bases lay in between. The CDR3 protein is CASSKGQGTKTQYF. DNA for the CDR3: TGTGCCAGTAGTAAAGGTCAGGGTACGAAGACCCAGTACTTC.

V and J are TRBV7-2 and TRBJ2-6; 7 nucleotides line up with TRBD1. The CDR3 runs to 19 residues. Germline lookup yields CDR1 SGHTA and CDR2 FQGNSA. After removal of 4 bases from V and 0 bases from J, the junction contained 12 bases not matched to a gene. The CDR3 DNA reads TGTGCCAGCAGCTCGGGGCGGACAGGTTCTTACTCTGGGGCCAACGTCCTGACTTTC. It codes for CASSSGRTGSYSGANVLTF.

The genes are TRBV2 and TRBJ1-2, with 10 positions matching TRBD1. With V trimmed by 5 bases and J by 3 bases, 12 bases remained unmatched. In germline, CDR1 is SNHLY, CDR2 FYNNEI. The CDR3 has 17 residues. The DNA for the CDR3 is TGTGCCAGCAGTTCGCCCAGGACAGGGGGTCCCCACTATGGCTACACCTTC. Encoded protein: CASSSPRTGGPHYGYTF.

The chain recombines TRBV7-9 with TRBJ2-1, with D maybe TRBD2 (6 bases). There are 13 residues in the CDR3. Germline CDR1 is SEHNR and CDR2 is FQNEAQ (reference sequence). For the CDR3, the DNA is TGTGCAATGCGGAGGGCCTCCTACAATGAGCAGTTCTTC. Translated, it gives CAMRRASYNEQFF.